Listed below are T cell receptor beta chains from one sample, sequenced in a study of beta chain features in type 1 diabetes. Clones were read by immunoSEQ multiplex PCR, and TCRdb kept only the in-frame ones, dropping some. The sample records around 290,000 clones, roughly 8% being singletons. Sequencing input: central memory CD4+ T cells from blood. Receptors were obtained from a woman between 18 and 29 years old in good health. Both conserved end residues are part of each CDR3. The D gene is left open where the match is weak. Clone sizes are given selectively: once, few, many, or a class where the clone is expanded.

d_call	v_call	j_call	clone_size	cdr3_aa	cdr3_nt
TRBD2	TRBV2	TRBJ2-3	NA	CASSELAGFGSTDTQYF	TGTGCCAGCAGTGAACTAGCGGGATTCGGTAGCACAGATACGCAGTATTTT
TRBD1	TRBV7-9	TRBJ1-2	NA	CASRSSGTAGSIYGYTF	TGTGCCAGCAGGTCATCCGGGACAGCGGGCTCCATCTATGGCTACACCTTC
TRBD1	TRBV30	TRBJ1-2	NA	CAWGTGGLGYTF	TGTGCCTGGGGAACAGGGGGCCTCGGCTACACCTTC
TRBD2	TRBV18	TRBJ2-3	few	CASSPVAGGDTQYF	TGTGCCAGCTCACCAGTAGCGGGGGGAGATACGCAGTATTTT
NA	TRBV28	TRBJ1-2	many	CATGERYGYTF	TGTGCCACGGGCGAACGTTATGGCTACACCTTC
TRBD1	TRBV19	TRBJ2-7	many	CASRGQAPYEQYF	TGTGCCAGCCGCGGACAGGCCCCTTACGAGCAGTACTTC
TRBD1	TRBV28	TRBJ1-5	NA	CASSLGQGESQPQHF	TGTGCCAGCAGTTTGGGGCAGGGGGAAAGTCAGCCCCAGCATTTT
NA	TRBV4-2	TRBJ2-5	many	CASSSSRDLQETQYF	TGTGCCAGCAGCTCATCCCGGGACTTACAAGAGACCCAGTACTTC
NA	TRBV30	TRBJ2-4	many	CAWSESKNIQYF	TGTGCCTGGAGTGAAAGCAAAAACATTCAGTACTTC
TRBD1	TRBV2	TRBJ1-2	NA	CASRGSRDRLYYGYTF	TGTGCCAGCAGGGGATCCCGGGACAGACTTTACTATGGCTACACCTTC
TRBD1	TRBV5-6	TRBJ1-6	many	CASSLLGQGVSPLHF	TGTGCCAGCAGCTTATTGGGACAGGGGGTTTCACCCCTCCACTTT
NA	TRBV9	TRBJ1-3	NA	CASSPTTGPGNTIYF	TGTGCCAGCAGCCCGACGACCGGGCCAGGAAACACCATATATTTT
TRBD1	TRBV2	TRBJ1-5	few	CASNGQAVEPQHF	TGTGCCAGCAACGGACAGGCCGTCGAGCCCCAGCATTTT
NA	TRBV7-6	TRBJ1-2	few	CASSASGVGYTF	TGTGCCAGCAGCGCTTCTGGGGTCGGCTACACCTTC
NA	TRBV7-2	TRBJ2-3	many	CASSFRGDLRTDTQYF	TGTGCCAGCAGCTTCAGAGGGGACTTGAGAACAGATACGCAGTATTTT
NA	TRBV7-2	TRBJ2-1	few	CASSLPGIYNEQFF	TGTGCCAGCAGCTTACCAGGGATTTACAATGAGCAGTTCTTC
NA	TRBV9	TRBJ2-3	few	CASSVAGDRSNTQYF	TGTGCCAGCAGCGTAGCCGGGGACCGCTCTAATACGCAGTATTTT
NA	TRBV5-1	TRBJ1-1	NA	CASSLEGHTEAFF	TGCGCCAGCAGTCTGGAAGGGCACACTGAAGCTTTCTTT
TRBD1	TRBV14	TRBJ1-6	NA	CASSLQGAQNSPLHF	TGTGCCAGCAGCTTGCAGGGGGCGCAGAATTCACCCCTCCACTTT
NA	TRBV29-1	TRBJ1-5	NA	CSVEGGGGQPQHF	TGCAGCGTTGAAGGAGGGGGGGGTCAGCCCCAGCATTTT
TRBD2	TRBV5-1	TRBJ2-5	few	CASSLDPLGGETQYF	TGCGCCAGCAGCTTGGACCCCCTCGGGGGGGAGACCCAGTACTTC
NA	TRBV7-2	TRBJ1-3	few	CASSLATGRYTIYF	TGTGCCAGCAGCTTAGCAACAGGGAGGTACACCATATATTTT
NA	TRBV5-6	TRBJ1-1	few	CASSLAMGGLMNTEAFF	TGTGCCAGCAGCTTGGCCATGGGGGGCCTGATGAACACTGAAGCTTTCTTT